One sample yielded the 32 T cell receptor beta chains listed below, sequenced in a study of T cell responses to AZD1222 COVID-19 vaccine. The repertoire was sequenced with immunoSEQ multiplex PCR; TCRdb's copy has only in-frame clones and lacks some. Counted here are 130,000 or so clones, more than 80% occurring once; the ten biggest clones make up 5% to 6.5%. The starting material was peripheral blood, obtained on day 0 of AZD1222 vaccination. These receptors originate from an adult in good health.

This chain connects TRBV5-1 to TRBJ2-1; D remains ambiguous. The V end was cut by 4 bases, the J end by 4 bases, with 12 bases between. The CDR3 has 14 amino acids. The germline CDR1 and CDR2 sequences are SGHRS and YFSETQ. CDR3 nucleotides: TGCGCCAGCAGCCCACAATCGGGTTACAATGAGCAGTTCTTC. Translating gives CASSPQSGYNEQFF.

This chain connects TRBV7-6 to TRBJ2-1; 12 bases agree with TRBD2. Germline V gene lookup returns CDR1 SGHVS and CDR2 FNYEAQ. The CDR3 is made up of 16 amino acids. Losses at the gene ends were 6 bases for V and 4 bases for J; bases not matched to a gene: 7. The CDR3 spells CASSYSLAGGYNEQFF. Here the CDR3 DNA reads TGTGCCAGCAGTTACTCCCTAGCGGGAGGGTACAATGAGCAGTTCTTC.

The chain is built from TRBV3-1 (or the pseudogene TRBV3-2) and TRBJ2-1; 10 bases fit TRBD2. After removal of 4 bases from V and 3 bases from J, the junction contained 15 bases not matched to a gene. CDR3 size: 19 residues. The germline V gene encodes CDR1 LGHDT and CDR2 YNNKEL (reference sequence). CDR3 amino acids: CASSRWPPTSGAFYNEQFF. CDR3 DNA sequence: TGTGCCAGCAGCCGCTGGCCTCCCACTAGCGGGGCCTTCTACAATGAGCAGTTCTTC.

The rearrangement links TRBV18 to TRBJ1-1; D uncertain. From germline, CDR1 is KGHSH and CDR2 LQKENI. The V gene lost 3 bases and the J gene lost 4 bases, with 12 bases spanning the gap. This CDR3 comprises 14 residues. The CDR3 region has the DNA TGTGCCAGCTCACCCCTCTCGGCAGGCACTGAAGCTTTCTTT. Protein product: CASSPLSAGTEAFF.

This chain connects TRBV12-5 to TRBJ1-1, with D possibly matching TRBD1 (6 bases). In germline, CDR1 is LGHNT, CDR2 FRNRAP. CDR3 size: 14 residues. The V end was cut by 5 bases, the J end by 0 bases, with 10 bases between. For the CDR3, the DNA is TGTGCTAGTGGTCCCGGACAGATGAACACTGAAGCTTTCTTT. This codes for CASGPGQMNTEAFF.

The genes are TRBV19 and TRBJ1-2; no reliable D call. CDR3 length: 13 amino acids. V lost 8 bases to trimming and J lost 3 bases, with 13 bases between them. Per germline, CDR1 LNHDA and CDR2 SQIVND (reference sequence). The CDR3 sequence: CASQDQPHYGYTF. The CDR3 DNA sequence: TGTGCCAGTCAAGACCAACCCCACTATGGCTACACCTTC.

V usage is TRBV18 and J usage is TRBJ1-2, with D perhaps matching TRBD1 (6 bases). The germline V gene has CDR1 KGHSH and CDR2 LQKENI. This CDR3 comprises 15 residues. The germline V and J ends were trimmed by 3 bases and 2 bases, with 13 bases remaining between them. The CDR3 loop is CASSPSGQPNYGYTF. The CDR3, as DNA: TGTGCCAGCTCACCCTCCGGACAGCCGAACTATGGCTACACCTTC.

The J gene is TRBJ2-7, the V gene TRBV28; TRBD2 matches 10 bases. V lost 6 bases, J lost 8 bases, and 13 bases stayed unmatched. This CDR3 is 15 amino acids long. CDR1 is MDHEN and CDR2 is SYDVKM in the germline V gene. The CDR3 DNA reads TGTGCCAGCAGCCGACTAGCGGGCATGGCTAACAAGCAGTACTTC. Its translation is CASSRLAGMANKQYF.

Here the CDR3 reads CASSLLGQSTDTQYF. CDR3 sequence (DNA): TGTGCCAGCAGCTTACTTGGACAGAGCACAGATACGCAGTATTTT. V gene TRBV7-3 combines with J gene TRBJ2-3, with D possibly being TRBD1 (6 bases). V lost 2 bases and J 0 bases, leaving 9 bases between the germline ends. In germline, CDR1 is SGHTA, CDR2 FQGTGA. The CDR3 runs to 15 residues.

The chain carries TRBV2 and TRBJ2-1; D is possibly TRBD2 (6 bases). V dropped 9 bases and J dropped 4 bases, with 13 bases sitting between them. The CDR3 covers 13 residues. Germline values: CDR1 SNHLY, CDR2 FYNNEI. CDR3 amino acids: CARGDSGYNEQFF. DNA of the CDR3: TGTGCCAGAGGGGATAGCGGATACAATGAGCAGTTCTTC.

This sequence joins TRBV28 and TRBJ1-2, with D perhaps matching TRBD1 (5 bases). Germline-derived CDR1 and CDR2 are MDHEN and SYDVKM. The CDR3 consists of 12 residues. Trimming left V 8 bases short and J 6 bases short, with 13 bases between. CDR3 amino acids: CASARGGDGYTF. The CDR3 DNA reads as TGTGCCAGCGCCCGGGGGGGGGATGGCTACACCTTC.

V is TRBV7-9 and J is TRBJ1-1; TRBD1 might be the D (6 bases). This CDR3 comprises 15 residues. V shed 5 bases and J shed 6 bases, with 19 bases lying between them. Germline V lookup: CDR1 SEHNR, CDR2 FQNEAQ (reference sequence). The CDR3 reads CASSPSLGANSEAFF. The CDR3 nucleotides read TGTGCCAGCAGCCCCTCGCTGGGGGCAAATTCTGAAGCTTTCTTT.

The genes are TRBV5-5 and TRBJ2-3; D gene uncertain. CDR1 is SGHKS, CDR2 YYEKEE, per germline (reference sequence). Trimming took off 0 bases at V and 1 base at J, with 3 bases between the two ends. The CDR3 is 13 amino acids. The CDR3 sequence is CASSLVGTDTQYF. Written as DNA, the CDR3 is TGTGCCAGCAGCTTGGTCGGCACAGATACGCAGTATTTT.

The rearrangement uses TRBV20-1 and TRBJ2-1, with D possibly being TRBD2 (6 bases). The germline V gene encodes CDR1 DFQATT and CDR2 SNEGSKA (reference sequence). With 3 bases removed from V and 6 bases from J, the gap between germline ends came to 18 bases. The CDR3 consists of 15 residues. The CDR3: CSASPSGWGGNEQFF. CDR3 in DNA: TGCAGTGCTAGTCCCAGCGGGTGGGGCGGCAATGAGCAGTTCTTC.

The CDR3 sequence: CASSLAITMNTEAFF. The DNA for the CDR3 is TGTGCCAGCAGCTTAGCGATCACAATGAACACTGAAGCTTTCTTT. V is TRBV7-9 and J is TRBJ1-1, with D uncertain. Per germline, CDR1 SEHNR and CDR2 FQNEAQ (reference sequence). The CDR3 has 15 residues. With 0 bases removed from V and 0 bases from J, the gap between germline ends came to 8 bases.

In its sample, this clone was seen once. CDR3 residues: CASSFPASETQYF. The CDR3 DNA reads as TGCGCCAGCAGCTTTCCAGCATCTGAGACCCAGTACTTC. The chain couples TRBV5-1 to TRBJ2-5; D unresolved. Trimming shortened V by 2 bases and J by 5 bases, and 10 bases separated the two germline ends. Germline V CDR1 and CDR2: SGHRS, YFSETQ. The CDR3 runs to 13 residues.

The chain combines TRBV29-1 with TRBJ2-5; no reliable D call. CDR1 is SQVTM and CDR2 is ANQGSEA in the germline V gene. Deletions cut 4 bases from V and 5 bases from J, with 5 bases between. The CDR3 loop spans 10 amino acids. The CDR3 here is CSVGRETQYF. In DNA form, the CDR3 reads TGCAGCGTTGGTAGGGAGACCCAGTACTTC. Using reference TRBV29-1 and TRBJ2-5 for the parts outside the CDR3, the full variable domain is SAVISQKPSRDICQRGTSLTIQCQVDSQVTMMFWYRQQPGQSLTLIATANQGSEATYESGFVIDKFPISRPNLTFSTLTVSNMSPEDSSIYLCSVGRETQYFGPGTRLLVL.

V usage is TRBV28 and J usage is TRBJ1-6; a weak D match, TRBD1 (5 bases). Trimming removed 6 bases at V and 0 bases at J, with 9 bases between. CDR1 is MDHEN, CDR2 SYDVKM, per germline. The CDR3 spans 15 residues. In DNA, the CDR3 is TGTGCCAGCAGATACGACAGCTCCTATAATTCACCCCTCCACTTT. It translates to CASRYDSSYNSPLHF.

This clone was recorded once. The DNA for the CDR3 is TGTGCCAGCAGCTTCGGCCGAAAGCGGTTACATGAGCAGTTCTTC. It translates to CASSFGRKRLHEQFF. V usage is TRBV7-9 and J usage is TRBJ2-1, with D perhaps matching TRBD2 (5 bases). This CDR3 is 15 amino acids long. The V and J ends lost 3 bases and 8 bases respectively, with 17 bases between them. The germline V gene encodes CDR1 SEHNR and CDR2 FQNEAQ (reference sequence).

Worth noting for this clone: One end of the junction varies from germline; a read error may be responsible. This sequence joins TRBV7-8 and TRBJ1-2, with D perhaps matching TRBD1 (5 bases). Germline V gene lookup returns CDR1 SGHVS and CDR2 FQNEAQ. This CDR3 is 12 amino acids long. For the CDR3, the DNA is TGTGCCAGCAGCTTGAGTCCACGGGACTTCGTCTTC. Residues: CASSLSPRDFVF.

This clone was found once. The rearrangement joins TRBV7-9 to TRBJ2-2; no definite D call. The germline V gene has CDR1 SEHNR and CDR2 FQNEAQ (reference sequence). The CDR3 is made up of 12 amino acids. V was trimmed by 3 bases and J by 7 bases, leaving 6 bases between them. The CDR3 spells CASSFPGGELFF. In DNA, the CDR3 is TGTGCCAGCAGCTTCCCTGGCGGGGAGCTGTTTTTT.

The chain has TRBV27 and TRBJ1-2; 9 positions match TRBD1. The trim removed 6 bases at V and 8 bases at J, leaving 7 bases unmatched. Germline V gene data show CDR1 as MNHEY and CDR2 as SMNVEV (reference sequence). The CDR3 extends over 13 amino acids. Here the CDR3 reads CASSSGQGSGYTF. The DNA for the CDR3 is TGTGCCAGCAGCTCAGGACAGGGGAGCGGCTACACCTTC.

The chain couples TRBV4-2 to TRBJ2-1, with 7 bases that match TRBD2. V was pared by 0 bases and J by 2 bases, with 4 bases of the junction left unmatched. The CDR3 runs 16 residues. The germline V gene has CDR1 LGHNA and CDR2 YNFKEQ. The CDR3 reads CASSQESLAAYNEQFF. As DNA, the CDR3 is TGTGCCAGCAGCCAAGAAAGTCTAGCGGCCTACAATGAGCAGTTCTTC.

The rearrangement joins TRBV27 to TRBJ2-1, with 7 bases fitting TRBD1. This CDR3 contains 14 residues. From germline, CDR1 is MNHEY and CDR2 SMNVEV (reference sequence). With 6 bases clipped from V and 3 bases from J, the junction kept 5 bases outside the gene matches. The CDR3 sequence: CASRPGTVYNEQFF. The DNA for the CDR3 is TGTGCCAGCAGACCCGGGACAGTCTACAATGAGCAGTTCTTC.

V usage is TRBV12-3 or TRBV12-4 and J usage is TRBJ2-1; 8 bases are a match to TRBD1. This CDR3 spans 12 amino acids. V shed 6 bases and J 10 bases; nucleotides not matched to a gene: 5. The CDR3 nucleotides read TGTGCCAGCAGCACGACAGGGGCCGAGCAGTTCTTC. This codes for CASSTTGAEQFF.

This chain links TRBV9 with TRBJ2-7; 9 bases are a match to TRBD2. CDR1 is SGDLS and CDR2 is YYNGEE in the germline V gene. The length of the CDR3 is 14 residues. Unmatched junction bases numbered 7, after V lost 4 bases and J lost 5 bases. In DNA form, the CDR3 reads TGTGCCAGCAGCCAGGGACTAGCTCCAGACGAGCAGTACTTC. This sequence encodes CASSQGLAPDEQYF. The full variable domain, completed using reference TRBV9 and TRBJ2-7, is DSGVTQTPKHLITATGQRVTLRCSPRSGDLSVYWYQQSLDQGLQFLIQYYNGEERAKGNILERFSAQQFPDLHSELNLSSLELGDSALYFCASSQGLAPDEQYFGPGTRLTVT.

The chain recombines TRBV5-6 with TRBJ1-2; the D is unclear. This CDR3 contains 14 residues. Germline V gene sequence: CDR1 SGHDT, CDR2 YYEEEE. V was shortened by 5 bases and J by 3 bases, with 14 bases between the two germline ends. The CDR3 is CASSHPDLDYGYTF. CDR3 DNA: TGTGCCAGCAGTCACCCGGACTTAGACTATGGCTACACCTTC. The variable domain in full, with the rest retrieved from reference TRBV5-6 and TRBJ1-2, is DAGVTQSPTHLIKTRGQQVTLRCSPKSGHDTVSWYQQALGQGPQFIFQYYEEEERQRGNFPDRFSGHQFPNYSSELNVNALLLGDSALYLCASSHPDLDYGYTFGSGTRLTVV.

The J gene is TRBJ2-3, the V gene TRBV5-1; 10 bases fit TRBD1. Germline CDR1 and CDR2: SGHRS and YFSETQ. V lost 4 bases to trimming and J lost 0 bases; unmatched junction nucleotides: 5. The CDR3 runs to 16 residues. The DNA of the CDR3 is TGCGCCAGCAGCCGGCTGGGACAGGGGAGCACAGATACGCAGTATTTT. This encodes CASSRLGQGSTDTQYF. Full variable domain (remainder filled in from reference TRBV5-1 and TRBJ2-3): KAGVTQTPRYLIKTRGQQVTLSCSPISGHRSVSWYQQTPGQGLQFLFEYFSETQRNKGNFPGRFSGRQFSNSRSEMNVSTLELGDSALYLCASSRLGQGSTDTQYFGPGTRLTVL.

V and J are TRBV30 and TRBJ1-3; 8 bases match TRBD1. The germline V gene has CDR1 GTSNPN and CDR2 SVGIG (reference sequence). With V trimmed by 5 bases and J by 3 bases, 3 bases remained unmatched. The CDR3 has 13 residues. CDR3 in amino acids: CAWETGVGNTIYF. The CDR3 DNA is TGTGCCTGGGAGACAGGGGTTGGAAACACCATATATTTT.

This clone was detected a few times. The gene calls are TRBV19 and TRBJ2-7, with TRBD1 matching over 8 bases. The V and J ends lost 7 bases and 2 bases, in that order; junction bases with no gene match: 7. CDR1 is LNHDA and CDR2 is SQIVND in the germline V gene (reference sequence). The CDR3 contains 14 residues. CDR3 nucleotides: TGTGCCAGTAAACGGGACAGGCTAACCTACGAGCAGTACTTC. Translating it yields CASKRDRLTYEQYF.

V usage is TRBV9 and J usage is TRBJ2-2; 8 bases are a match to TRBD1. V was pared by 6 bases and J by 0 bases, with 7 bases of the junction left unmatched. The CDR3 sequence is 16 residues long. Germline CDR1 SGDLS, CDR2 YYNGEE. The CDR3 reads CASKKQGDANTGELFF. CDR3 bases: TGTGCCAGCAAAAAACAGGGGGACGCGAACACCGGGGAGCTGTTTTTT.

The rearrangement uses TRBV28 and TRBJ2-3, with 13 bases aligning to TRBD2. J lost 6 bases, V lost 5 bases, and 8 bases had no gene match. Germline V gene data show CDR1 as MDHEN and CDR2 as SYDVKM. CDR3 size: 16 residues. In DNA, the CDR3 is TGTGCCAGCAGTGATCGGACTAGCGGGAGATCCGATACGCAGTATTTT. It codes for CASSDRTSGRSDTQYF. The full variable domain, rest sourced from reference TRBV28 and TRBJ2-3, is DVKVTQSSRYLVKRTGEKVFLECVQDMDHENMFWYRQDPGLGLRLIYFSYDVKMKEKGDIPEGYSVSREKKERFSLILESASTNQTSMYLCASSDRTSGRSDTQYFGPGTRLTVL.